This TCR beta chain was documented in a study of T cells in Graves' hyperthyroidism and ophthalmopathy. Trimming stripped 3 bases from V and 3 bases from J, with 15 bases between. Germline CDR1 LNHDA, CDR2 SQIVND (reference sequence). The CDR3 contains 15 residues. Amplification of TCR beta CDR3 regions was performed using RNA transcripts as template. The TCR CDR3 was amplified in a first-round RT-PCR using the HTBI primer set. TCRdb independently ran MiXCR on the multiplex PCR reads; one entry per CDR3 protein. The data contain about 840,000 distinct CDR3 sequences, around 38% of them singletons. Aged 18 to 65, the patients had hyperthyroidism that was newly diagnosed and had lasted under 2 months. Clinical symptoms, serum thyroxine, TRAb, thyroid ultrasound and orbital computed tomography established diagnosis.

What was sequenced was blood. This chain links TRBV19 with TRBJ2-7; the D gene could be TRBD1 or TRBD2 (5 bases each). This receptor was identified in a man aged 18 to 29 with Graves' hyperthyroidism. CDR3 DNA sequence: TGTGCCAGTAGTATCCACGGGGTAGGGGACTACGAGCAGTACTTC. Its protein product is CASSIHGVGDYEQYF.